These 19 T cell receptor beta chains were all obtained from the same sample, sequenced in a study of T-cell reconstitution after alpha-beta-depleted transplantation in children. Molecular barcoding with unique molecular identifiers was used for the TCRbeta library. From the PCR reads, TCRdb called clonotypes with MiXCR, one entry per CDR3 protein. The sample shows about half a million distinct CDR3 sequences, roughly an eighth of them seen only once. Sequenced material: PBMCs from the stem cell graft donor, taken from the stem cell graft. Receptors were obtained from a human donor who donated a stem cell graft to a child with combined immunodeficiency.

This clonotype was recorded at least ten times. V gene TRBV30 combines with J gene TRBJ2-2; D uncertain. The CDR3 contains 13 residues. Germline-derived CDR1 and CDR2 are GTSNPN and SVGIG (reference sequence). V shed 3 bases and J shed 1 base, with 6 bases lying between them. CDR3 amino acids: CAWRGQNTGELFF. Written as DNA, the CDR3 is TGTGCCTGGAGAGGGCAGAACACCGGGGAGCTGTTTTTT.

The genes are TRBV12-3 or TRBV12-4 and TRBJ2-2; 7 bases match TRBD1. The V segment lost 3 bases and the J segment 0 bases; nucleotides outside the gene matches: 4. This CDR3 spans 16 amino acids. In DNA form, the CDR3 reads TGTGCCAGCAGTTTTGATGACAGGGCGAACACCGGGGAGCTGTTTTTT. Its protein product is CASSFDDRANTGELFF.

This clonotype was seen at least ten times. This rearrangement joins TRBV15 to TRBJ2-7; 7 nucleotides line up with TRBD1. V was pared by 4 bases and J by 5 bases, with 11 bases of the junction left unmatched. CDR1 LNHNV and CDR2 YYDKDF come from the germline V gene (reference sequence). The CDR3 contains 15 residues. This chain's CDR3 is CATSKPTGAADEQYF. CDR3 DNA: TGTGCCACCAGCAAACCTACAGGGGCCGCGGACGAGCAGTACTTC.

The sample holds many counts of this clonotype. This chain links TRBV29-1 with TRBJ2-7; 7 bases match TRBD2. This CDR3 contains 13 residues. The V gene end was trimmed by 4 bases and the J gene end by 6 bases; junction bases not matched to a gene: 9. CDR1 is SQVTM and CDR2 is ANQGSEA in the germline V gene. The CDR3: CSVVAGVSAEQYF. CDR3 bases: TGCAGCGTTGTGGCGGGAGTATCTGCCGAGCAGTACTTC.

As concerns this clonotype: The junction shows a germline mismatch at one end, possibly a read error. The CDR3 coding sequence is TGCCCGAGGGGGGAACAGCCCCAGCATTTT. Translated, it gives CPRGEQPQHF. The chain combines TRBV27 with TRBJ1-5; possible D gene TRBD1, 6 bases. The CDR3 totals 10 residues. The germline V gene has CDR1 MNHEY and CDR2 SMNVEV (reference sequence).

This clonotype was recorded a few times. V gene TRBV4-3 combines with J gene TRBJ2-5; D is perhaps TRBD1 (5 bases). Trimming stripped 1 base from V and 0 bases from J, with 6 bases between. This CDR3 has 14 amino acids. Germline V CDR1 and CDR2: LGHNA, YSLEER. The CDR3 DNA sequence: TGCGCCAGCAGCCAAGGACAGTACCAAGAGACCCAGTACTTC. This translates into CASSQGQYQETQYF.

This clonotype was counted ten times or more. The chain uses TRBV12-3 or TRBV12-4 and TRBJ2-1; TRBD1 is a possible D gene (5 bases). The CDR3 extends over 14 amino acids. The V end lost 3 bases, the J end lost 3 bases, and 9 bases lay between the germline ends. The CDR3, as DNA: TGTGCCAGCAGTTTGCACCAGGGCTACAATGAGCAGTTCTTC. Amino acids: CASSLHQGYNEQFF.

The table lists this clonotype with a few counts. The CDR3 nucleotides are TGTGCCAGCAGTTTAAGACCTTCAGCGGTCCAAGAGACCCAGTACTTC. Amino acid sequence: CASSLRPSAVQETQYF. The chain joins TRBV28 to TRBJ2-5; D might be TRBD2 (5 bases). Germline CDR1 MDHEN, CDR2 SYDVKM. The V end was cut by 2 bases, the J end by 1 base, with 14 bases between. The CDR3 contains 16 residues.

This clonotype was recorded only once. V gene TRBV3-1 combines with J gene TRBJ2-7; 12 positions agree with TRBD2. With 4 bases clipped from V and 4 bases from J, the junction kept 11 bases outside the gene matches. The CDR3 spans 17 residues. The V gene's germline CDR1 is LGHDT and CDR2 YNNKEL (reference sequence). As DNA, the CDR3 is TGTGCCAGCAGCCTTGGAAGGACTAGCGGGAACAGGTACGAGCAGTACTTC. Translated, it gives CASSLGRTSGNRYEQYF.

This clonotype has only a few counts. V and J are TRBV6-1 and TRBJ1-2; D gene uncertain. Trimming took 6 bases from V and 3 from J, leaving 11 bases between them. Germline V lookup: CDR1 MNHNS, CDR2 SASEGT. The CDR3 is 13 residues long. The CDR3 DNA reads TGTGCCAGCAGGCCGCTTGTGGACTATGGCTACACCTTC. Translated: CASRPLVDYGYTF.

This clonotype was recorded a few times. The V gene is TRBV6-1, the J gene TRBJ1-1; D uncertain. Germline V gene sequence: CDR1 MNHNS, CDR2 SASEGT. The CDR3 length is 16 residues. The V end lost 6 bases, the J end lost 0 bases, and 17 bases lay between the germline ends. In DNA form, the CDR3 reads TGTGCCAGCAGGACCCACCACGGGTCGATGAACACTGAAGCTTTCTTT. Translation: CASRTHHGSMNTEAFF.

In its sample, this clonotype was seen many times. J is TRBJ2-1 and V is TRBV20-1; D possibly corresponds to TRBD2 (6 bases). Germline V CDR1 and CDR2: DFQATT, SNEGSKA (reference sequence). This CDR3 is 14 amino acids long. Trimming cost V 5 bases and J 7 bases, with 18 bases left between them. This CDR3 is CSAGGNSAANEQFF. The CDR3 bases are TGCAGTGCTGGGGGGAACTCCGCCGCGAATGAGCAGTTCTTC.

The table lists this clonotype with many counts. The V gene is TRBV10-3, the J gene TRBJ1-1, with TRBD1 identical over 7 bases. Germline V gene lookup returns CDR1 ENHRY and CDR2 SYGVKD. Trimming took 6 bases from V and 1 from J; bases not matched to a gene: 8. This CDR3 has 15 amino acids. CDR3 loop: CAIRETGSSNTEAFF. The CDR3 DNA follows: TGTGCCATCAGGGAGACAGGGTCCTCGAACACTGAAGCTTTCTTT.

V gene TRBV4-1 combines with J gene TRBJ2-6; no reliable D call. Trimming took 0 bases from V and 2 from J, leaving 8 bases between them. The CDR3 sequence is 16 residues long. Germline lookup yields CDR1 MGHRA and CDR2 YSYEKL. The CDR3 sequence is CASSQDYSTGANVLTF. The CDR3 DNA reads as TGCGCCAGCAGCCAAGATTACAGTACTGGGGCCAACGTCCTGACTTTC.

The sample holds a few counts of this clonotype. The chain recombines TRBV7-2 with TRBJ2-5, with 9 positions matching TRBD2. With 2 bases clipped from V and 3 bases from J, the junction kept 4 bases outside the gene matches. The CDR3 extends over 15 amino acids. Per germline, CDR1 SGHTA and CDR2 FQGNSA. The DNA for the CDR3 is TGTGCCAGCAGCTTAATGGTAGCGGGAGAAGAGACCCAGTACTTC. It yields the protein CASSLMVAGEETQYF.

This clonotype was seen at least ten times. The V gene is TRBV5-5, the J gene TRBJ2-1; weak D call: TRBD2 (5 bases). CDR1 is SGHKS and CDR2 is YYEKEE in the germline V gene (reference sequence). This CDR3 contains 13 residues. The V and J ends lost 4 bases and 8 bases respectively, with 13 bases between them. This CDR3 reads CASSPRTGDEQFF. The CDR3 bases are TGTGCCAGCAGCCCCAGGACTGGGGATGAGCAGTTCTTC.

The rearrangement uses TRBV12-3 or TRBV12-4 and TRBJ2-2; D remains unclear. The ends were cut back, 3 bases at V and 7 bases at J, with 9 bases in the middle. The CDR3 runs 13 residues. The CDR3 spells CASSFNLGGELFF. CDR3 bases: TGTGCCAGCAGTTTTAATCTGGGCGGGGAGCTGTTTTTT.

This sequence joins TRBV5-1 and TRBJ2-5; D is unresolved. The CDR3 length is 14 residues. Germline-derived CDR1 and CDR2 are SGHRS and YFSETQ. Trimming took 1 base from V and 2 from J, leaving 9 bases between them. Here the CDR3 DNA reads TGCGCCAGCAGCTTGACTGGGTTTCAAGAGACCCAGTACTTC. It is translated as CASSLTGFQETQYF.

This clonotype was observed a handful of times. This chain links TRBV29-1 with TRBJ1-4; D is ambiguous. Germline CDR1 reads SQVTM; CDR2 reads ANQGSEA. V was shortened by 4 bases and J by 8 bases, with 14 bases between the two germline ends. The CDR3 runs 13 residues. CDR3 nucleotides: TGCAGCGTTGGGTTGAGGGAGGTGGAAAAACTGTTTTTT. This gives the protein CSVGLREVEKLFF.